This TCR beta chain was profiled in a study of T cell responses to AZD1222 COVID-19 vaccine. Study details: Pooling was applied to second doses at about 4 or about 12 weeks.

Germline loops: CDR1 LNHDA, CDR2 SQIVND (reference sequence). This CDR3 has 15 amino acids. Trimming at V came to 3 bases and at J to 3 bases, leaving 5 bases not matched to a gene. Profiling relied on immunoSEQ multiplex PCR, and the TCRdb table lists in-frame clones only, not all of them. The table records over 100,000 clones, approximately 90% of them present only once. Regarding the study as a whole: Donors, mostly white British, included more females; clonal diversity was possibly underestimated. The study identified only 6 or 7 AZD1222 recipients as seropositive at baseline.

Note on this clone: The antigen remains undetermined.

The receptor was isolated from an adult in good health. Specimen: peripheral blood, collected on day 0 of AZD1222 vaccination. This chain connects TRBV19 to TRBJ2-1; the match to TRBD1 covers 7 bases. DNA of the CDR3: TGTGCCAGTAGTATCCCGACAGGGATCTACAATGAGCAGTTCTTC. It specifies CASSIPTGIYNEQFF.